This T cell receptor beta chain stems from a study of shared clonotypes between healthy human individuals. Data came from immunoSEQ multiplex PCR; TCRdb stores just in-frame clones and leaves some out. The sample has a few million clones, just over 90% seen once; the top ten hold around 0.14%. General study results and limits: It was the few donors that limited the genetic and exposure-history diversity represented. A generally larger estimated richness was seen in naive subsets than in memory subsets. Sample collection involved blood only; tissue repertoires are likely different. Shared clonotypes: about 4.6% naive CD4, approximately 3.4% naive CD8, less than 2.5% memory CD4, approximately 0.37% memory CD8.

This clone was picked up a small number of times. Its antigen is still unknown. V lost 4 bases and J lost 5; bases outside the gene matches: 8. Germline V gene sequence: CDR1 LNHDA, CDR2 SQIVND (reference sequence). CDR3 length: 15 amino acids. The specimen sequenced was naive CD4+ T cells sorted from blood. Subset given: CD45RA+ positively selected. The sequence came from a man younger than 35 in good health. This chain links TRBV19 with TRBJ2-5; TRBD1 matches 9 bases. The CDR3 region has the DNA TGTGCCAGTAGTAACCGGGACAGGGCTTGGGAGACCCAGTACTTC. Translated: CASSNRDRAWETQYF.